The entry below describes one TCR beta chain. Its antigen remains unknown. The CDR3 is 13 amino acids. Trimming removed 6 bases from V and 7 bases from J; junction bases left unmatched: 4. This entry belongs to a study of response to subunit inactivated influenza vaccine. Points from the study as a whole: It was suggested by the authors that few new T cells are recruited by each seasonal influenza vaccination.

TCRdb recomputed calls from the RT-PCR reads with MiXCR, one row per CDR3 protein. The table includes 450,000 to 600,000 distinct CDR3 sequences, about 8% detected once. The receptor's source is a man between 45 and 75 years old who received an inactivated influenza vaccine. The V call is TRBV12-3 or TRBV12-4, the J call TRBJ1-3, with 9 bases matching TRBD1. The material sequenced was PBMCs from blood, taken around 25 months after vaccination. CDR3 region: CASSSGTGNTIYF. DNA of the CDR3: TGTGCCAGCAGCTCCGGGACAGGGAACACCATATATTTT.